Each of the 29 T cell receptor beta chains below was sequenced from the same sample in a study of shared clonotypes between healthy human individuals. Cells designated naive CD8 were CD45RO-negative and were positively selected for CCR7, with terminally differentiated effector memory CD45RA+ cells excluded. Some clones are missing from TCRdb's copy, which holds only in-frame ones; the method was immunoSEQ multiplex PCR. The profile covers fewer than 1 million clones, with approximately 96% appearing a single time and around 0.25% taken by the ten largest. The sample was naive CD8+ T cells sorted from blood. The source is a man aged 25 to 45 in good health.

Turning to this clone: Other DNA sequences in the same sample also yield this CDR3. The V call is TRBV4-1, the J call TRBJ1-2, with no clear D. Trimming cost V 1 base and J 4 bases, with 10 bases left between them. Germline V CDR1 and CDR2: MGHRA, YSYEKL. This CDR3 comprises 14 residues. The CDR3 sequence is CASSQVGAGYGYTF. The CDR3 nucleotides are TGCGCCAGCAGCCAAGTGGGAGCCGGCTATGGCTACACCTTC.

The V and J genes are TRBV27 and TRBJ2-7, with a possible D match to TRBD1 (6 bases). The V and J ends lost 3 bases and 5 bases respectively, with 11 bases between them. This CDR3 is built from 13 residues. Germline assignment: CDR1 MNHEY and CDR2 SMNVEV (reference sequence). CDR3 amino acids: CASSFSGGDEQYF. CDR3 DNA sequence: TGTGCCAGCAGTTTTAGTGGGGGCGACGAGCAGTACTTC.

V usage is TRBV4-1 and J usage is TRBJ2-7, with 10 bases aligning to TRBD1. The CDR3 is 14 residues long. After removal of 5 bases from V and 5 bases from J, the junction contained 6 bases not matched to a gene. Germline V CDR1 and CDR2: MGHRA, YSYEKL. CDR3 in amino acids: CASSLTGGLNEQYF. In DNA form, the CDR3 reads TGCGCCAGCAGCTTGACAGGGGGCCTCAACGAGCAGTACTTC.

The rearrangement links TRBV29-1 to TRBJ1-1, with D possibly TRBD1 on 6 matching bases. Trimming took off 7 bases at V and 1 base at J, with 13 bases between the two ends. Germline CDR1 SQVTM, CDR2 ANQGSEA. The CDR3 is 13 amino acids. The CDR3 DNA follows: TGCAGCGCCAGGGGTCCGGCGAACACTGAAGCTTTCTTT. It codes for CSARGPANTEAFF.

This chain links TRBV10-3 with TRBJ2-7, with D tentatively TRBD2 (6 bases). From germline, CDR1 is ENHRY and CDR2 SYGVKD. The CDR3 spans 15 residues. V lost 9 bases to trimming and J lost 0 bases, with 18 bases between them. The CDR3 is CAIWGGKGDSYEQYF. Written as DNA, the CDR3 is TGTGCCATTTGGGGCGGGAAAGGGGACTCCTACGAGCAGTACTTC.

CDR3 nucleotide sequence: TGTGCCAGCAGCATCGGACAGGGATTCGACGAGCAGTACTTC. Its translation is CASSIGQGFDEQYF. This chain links TRBV5-5 with TRBJ2-7; 8 bases are shared with TRBD1. CDR1 and CDR2 (germline): SGHKS, YYEKEE (reference sequence). V dropped 4 bases and J dropped 5; count of bases not matched to a gene: 8. This CDR3 has 14 residues.

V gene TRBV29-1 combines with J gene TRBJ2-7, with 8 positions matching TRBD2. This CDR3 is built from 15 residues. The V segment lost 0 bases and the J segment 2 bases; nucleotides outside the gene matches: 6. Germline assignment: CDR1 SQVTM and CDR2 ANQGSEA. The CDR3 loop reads CSVEDLVSGTYEQYF. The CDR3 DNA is TGCAGCGTTGAAGATCTGGTTAGCGGGACCTACGAGCAGTACTTC.

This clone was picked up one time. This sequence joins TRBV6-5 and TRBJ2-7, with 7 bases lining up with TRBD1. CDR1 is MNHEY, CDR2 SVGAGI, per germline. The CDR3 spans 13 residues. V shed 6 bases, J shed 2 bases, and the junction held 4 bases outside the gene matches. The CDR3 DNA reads TGTGCCAGCAGACAGGGGACCGCCTACGAGCAGTACTTC. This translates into CASRQGTAYEQYF.

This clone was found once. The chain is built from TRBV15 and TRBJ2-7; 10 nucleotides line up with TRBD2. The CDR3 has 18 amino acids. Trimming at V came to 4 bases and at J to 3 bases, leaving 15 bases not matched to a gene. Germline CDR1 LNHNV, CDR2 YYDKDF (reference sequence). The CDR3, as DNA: TGTGCCACCAGCAACTCAGGGGGGACTAGCGAGCCCGTCTACGAGCAGTACTTC. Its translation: CATSNSGGTSEPVYEQYF.

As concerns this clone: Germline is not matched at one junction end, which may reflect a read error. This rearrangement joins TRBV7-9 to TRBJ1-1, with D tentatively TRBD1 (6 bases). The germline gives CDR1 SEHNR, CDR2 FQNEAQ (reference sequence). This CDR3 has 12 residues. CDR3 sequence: CASSVDGGQVWF. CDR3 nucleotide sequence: TGTGCCAGCAGCGTGGACGGGGGACAAGTGTGGTTT.

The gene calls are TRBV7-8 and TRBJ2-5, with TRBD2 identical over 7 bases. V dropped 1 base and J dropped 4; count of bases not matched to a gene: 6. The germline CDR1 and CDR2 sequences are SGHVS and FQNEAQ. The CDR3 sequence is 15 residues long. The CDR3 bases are TGTGCCAGCAGCTTAGGACTAGCACTATTAGAGACCCAGTACTTC. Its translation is CASSLGLALLETQYF.

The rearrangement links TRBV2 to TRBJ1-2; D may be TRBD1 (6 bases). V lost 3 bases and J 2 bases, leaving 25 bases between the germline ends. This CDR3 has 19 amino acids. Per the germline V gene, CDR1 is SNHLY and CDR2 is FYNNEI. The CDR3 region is CASSEGPTGTDLLNYGYTF. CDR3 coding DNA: TGTGCCAGCAGTGAGGGGCCAACAGGGACCGATTTGCTCAACTATGGCTACACCTTC.

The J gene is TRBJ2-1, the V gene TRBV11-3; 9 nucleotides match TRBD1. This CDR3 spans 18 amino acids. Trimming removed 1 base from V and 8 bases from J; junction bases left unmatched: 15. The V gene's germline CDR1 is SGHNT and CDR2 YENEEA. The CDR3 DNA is TGTGCCAGCAGCTTAGGTAGGACAGGGGTTGGGGGCCAGGATGAGCAGTTCTTC. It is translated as CASSLGRTGVGGQDEQFF.

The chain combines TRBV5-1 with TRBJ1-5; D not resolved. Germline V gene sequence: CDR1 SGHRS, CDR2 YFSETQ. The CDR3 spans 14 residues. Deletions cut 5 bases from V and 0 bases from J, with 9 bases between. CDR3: CASRTEPSNQPQHF. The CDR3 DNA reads TGCGCCAGCAGGACGGAGCCTAGCAATCAGCCCCAGCATTTT.

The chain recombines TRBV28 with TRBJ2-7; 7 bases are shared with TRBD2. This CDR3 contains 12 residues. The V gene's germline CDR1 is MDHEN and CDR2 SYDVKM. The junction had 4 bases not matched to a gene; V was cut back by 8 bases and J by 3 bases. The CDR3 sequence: CASERDDYEQYF. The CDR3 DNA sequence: TGTGCCAGCGAGCGGGACGACTACGAGCAGTACTTC. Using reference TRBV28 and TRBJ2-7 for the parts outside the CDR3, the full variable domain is DVKVTQSSRYLVKRTGEKVFLECVQDMDHENMFWYRQDPGLGLRLIYFSYDVKMKEKGDIPEGYSVSREKKERFSLILESASTNQTSMYLCASERDDYEQYFGPGTRLTVT.

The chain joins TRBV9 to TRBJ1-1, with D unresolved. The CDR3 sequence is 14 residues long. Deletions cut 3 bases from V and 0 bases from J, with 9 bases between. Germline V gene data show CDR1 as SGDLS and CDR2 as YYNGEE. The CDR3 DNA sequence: TGTGCCAGCAGCGATGGAGGACTGAACACTGAAGCTTTCTTT. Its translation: CASSDGGLNTEAFF.

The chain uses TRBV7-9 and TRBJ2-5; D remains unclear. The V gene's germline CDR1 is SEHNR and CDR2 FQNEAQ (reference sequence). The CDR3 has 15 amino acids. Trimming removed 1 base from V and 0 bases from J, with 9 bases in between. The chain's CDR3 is CASSLVSAYQETQYF. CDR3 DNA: TGTGCCAGCAGCTTAGTCAGCGCCTACCAAGAGACCCAGTACTTC.

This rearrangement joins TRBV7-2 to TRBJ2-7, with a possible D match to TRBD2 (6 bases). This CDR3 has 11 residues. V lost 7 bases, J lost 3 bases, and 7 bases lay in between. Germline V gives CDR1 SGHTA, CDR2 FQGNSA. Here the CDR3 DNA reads TGTGCCAGCATGGGAGGCTACGAGCAGTACTTC. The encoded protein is CASMGGYEQYF.

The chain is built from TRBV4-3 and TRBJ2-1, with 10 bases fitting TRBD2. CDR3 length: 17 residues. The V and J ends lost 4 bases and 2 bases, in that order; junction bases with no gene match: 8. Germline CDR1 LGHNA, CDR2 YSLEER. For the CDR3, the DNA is TGCGCCAGCAGCCCCGGACTAGCGGATCATCCCTACAATGAGCAGTTCTTC. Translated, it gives CASSPGLADHPYNEQFF.

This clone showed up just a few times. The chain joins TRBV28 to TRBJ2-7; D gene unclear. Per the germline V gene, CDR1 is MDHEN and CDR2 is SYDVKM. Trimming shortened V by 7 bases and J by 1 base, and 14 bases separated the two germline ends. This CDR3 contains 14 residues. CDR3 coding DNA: TGTGCCAGCACCAACTCCGCTTCTTCCTACGAGCAGTACTTC. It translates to CASTNSASSYEQYF.

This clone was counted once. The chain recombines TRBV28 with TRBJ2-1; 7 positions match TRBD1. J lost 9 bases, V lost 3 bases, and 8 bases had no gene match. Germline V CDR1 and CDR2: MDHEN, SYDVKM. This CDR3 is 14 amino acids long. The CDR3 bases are TGTGCCAGCAGTTTCGCGACAGGGCGGAGTGAGCAGTTCTTC. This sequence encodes CASSFATGRSEQFF.

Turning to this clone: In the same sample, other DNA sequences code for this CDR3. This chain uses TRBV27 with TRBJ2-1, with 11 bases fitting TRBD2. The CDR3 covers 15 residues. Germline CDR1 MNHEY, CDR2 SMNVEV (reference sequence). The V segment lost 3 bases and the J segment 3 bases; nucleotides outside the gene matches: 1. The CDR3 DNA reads TGTGCCAGCAGTTTGCTAGCGGGAGGCTACAATGAGCAGTTCTTC. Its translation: CASSLLAGGYNEQFF.

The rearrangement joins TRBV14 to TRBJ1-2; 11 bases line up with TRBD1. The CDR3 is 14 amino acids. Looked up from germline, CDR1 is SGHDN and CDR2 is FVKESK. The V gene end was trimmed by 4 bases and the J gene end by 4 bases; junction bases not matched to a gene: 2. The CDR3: CASSPGTGGYGYTF. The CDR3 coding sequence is TGTGCCAGCAGCCCGGGGACAGGGGGCTATGGCTACACCTTC.

Here the CDR3 reads CASSGVTGLGETQYF. The CDR3 DNA follows: TGTGCCAGCAGCGGGGTGACAGGGTTAGGAGAGACCCAGTACTTC. The chain carries TRBV5-6 and TRBJ2-5, with 7 bases fitting TRBD1. The CDR3 is 15 residues long. Per germline, CDR1 SGHDT and CDR2 YYEEEE. The J segment lost 4 bases and the V segment lost 4 bases, leaving 10 bases of the junction unmatched.

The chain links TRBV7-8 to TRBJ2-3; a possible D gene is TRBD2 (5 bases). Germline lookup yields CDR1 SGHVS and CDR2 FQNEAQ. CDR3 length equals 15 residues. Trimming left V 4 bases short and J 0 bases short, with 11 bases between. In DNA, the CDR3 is TGTGCCAGCAGCTCCCCTGCGGGCAGCACAGATACGCAGTATTTT. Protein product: CASSSPAGSTDTQYF.

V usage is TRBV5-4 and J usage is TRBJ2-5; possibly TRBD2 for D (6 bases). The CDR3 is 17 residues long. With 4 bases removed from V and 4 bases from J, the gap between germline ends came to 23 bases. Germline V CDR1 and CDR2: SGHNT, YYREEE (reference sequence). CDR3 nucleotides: TGTGCCAGCAGCCCAGGGAATAGCGGAGATTGGAGAGAGACCCAGTACTTC. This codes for CASSPGNSGDWRETQYF. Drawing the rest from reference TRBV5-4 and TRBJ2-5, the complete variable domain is ETGVTQSPTHLIKTRGQQVTLRCSSQSGHNTVSWYQQALGQGPQFIFQYYREEENGRGNFPPRFSGLQFPNYSSELNVNALELDDSALYLCASSPGNSGDWRETQYFGPGTRLLVL.

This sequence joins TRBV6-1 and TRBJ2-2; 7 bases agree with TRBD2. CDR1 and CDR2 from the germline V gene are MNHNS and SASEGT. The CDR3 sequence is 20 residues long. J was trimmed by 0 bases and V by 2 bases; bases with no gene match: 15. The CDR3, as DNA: TGTGCCAGCAGTGAATTTGACTACGGGGAGGGAGATCCGAACACCGGGGAGCTGTTTTTT. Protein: CASSEFDYGEGDPNTGELFF.

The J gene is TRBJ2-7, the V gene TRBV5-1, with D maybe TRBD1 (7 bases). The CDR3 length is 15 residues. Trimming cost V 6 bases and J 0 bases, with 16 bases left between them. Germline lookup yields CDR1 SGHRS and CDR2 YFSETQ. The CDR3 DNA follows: TGCGCCAGCAACTCGGGGGACAGTAGCTCCTACGAGCAGTACTTC. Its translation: CASNSGDSSSYEQYF.

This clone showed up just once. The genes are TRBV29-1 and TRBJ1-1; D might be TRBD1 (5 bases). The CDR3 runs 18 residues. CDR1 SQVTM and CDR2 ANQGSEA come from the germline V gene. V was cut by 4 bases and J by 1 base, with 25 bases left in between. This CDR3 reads CSVGFMVQGSPRNTEAFF. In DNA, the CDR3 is TGCAGCGTTGGGTTTATGGTTCAGGGATCCCCTCGGAACACTGAAGCTTTCTTT.